Presented here are 2 T cell receptor beta chains from one specimen sequenced in a study of regulatory and conventional T cells in RAG deficiency. Libraries were prepared by immunoSEQ multiplex PCR; TCRdb keeps only in-frame clonotypes and omits some of them. This table holds 7,000 to 10,000 clones, 80% to 95% found once. Genomic DNA came from blood regulatory T cells gated CD4+ CD25-high CD127-low. These sequences were also reported in another study, on regulatory T cells. Per that study: The PCR used 52 TRBV and 13 TRBJ primers.

The sequenced sample consisted of CD127- CD25+ CD4+ Tregs sorted from blood. The receptor set was obtained from a human donor in good health.

The CDR3 DNA follows: TGTGCCAGCAGCTTAATAGGCCTAGCGGGAGGTCGGAACATTCAGTACTTC. Its translation: CASSLIGLAGGRNIQYF. V is TRBV7-8 and J is TRBJ2-4; 11 bases align to TRBD2. Per germline, CDR1 SGHVS and CDR2 FQNEAQ. V was pared by 2 bases and J by 7 bases, with 10 bases of the junction left unmatched. The CDR3 runs 17 residues.

This chain links TRBV5-1 with TRBJ2-3; tentative D call: TRBD2 (5 bases). CDR1 is SGHRS, CDR2 YFSETQ, per germline. V shed 0 bases and J shed 0 bases, with 23 bases lying between them. The length of the CDR3 is 20 residues. The CDR3 nucleotides read TGCGCCAGCAGCTTGGATAGCGTGCATAGGCAATACCTTAGCACAGATACGCAGTATTTT. This codes for CASSLDSVHRQYLSTDTQYF.